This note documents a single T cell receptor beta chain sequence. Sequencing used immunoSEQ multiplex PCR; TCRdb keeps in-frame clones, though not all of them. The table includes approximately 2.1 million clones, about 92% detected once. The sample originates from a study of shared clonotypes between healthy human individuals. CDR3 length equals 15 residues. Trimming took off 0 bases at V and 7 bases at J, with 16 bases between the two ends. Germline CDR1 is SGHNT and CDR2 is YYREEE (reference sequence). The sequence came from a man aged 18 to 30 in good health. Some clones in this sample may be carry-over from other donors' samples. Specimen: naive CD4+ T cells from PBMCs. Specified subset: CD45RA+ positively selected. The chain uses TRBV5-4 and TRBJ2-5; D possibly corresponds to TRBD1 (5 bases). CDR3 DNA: TGTGCCAGCAGCTTGGAGACAGCCCAAAAGGGGACCCAGTACTTC. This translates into CASSLETAQKGTQYF. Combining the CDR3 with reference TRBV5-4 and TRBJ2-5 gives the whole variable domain ETGVTQSPTHLIKTRGQQVTLRCSSQSGHNTVSWYQQALGQGPQFIFQYYREEENGRGNFPPRFSGLQFPNYSSELNVNALELDDSALYLCASSLETAQKGTQYFGPGTRLLVL.